The rows below give T cell receptor beta chains drawn from one sample of a study of pediatric ulcerative colitis. The table came from immunoSEQ multiplex PCR; TCRdb's copy has only in-frame clones and leaves some out. The table lists about 36,000 clones, around 73% of them singletons. The sample was gut tissue. These receptors all come from a boy between 10 and 17 years old with moderate ulcerative colitis. Each CDR3 is given with its conserved first and last residue. The D gene is left open where the match is weak. Size is stated for part of the rows, as once, few or many counts, or as a class when the clone is expanded.

cdr3_length | clone_size | j_call | d_call | v_call | cdr3_nt | cdr3_aa
15 | . | TRBJ2-1 | . | TRBV9 | TGTGCCAGCAGCTATAGCGGCCAGACCTACAATGAGCAGTTCTTC | CASSYSGQTYNEQFF
14 | . | TRBJ1-1 | . | TRBV4-3 | TGCGCCAGCAGCCACCATATTTGGTTAACTGAAGCTTTCTTT | CASSHHIWLTEAFF
16 | . | TRBJ2-7 | TRBD2 | TRBV4-2 | TGTGCCAGCAGGCCCTCACTAGCGGGGGCCTCCTACGAGCAGTACTTC | CASRPSLAGASYEQYF
17 | few | TRBJ2-3 | . | TRBV1 | TGCACCAGCAGCCGTAAGCGGGGGGGCGGTAGGACAGATACGCAGTATTTT | CTSSRKRGGGRTDTQYF
13 | . | TRBJ2-1 | TRBD2 | TRBV7-6 | TGTGCCAGCAGCTTAACCGCGGGAGATGAGCAGTTCTTC | CASSLTAGDEQFF
15 | few | TRBJ1-1 | . | TRBV11-3 | TGTGCCAGCAGCTTCCGCAGTGGGGTCAACACTGAAGCTTTCTTT | CASSFRSGVNTEAFF
17 | few | TRBJ2-2 | . | TRBV18 | TGTGCCAGCTCACCACCGGGAAGAGGGGTGGACACCGGGGAGCTGTTTTTT | CASSPPGRGVDTGELFF
16 | . | TRBJ1-1 | TRBD1 | TRBV6-6 | TGTGCCAGCAGTTATCCGGGACAGGAAATGAACACTGAAGCTTTCTTT | CASSYPGQEMNTEAFF
11 | few | TRBJ1-2 | . | TRBV28 | TGTGCCAGCAGTCAACGATCTGGCTACACCTTC | CASSQRSGYTF
15 | . | TRBJ2-3 | TRBD1 | TRBV18 | TGTGCCAGCTCACCCTGGACAGGGAACCCCGATACGCAGTATTTT | CASSPWTGNPDTQYF
8 | once | TRBJ1-1 | . | TRBV29-1 | TGCAGCGTTGGAGAGGCTTTCTTT | CSVGEAFF
13 | . | TRBJ2-7 | . | TRBV5-1 | TGCGCCAGCAGCGAGGGCAGGGCCTACGAGCAGTACTTC | CASSEGRAYEQYF
14 | . | TRBJ1-2 | TRBD1 | TRBV11-3 | TGTGCCAGCAGCTTTTTAGGGGGCGACTATGGCTACACCTTC | CASSFLGGDYGYTF
14 | few | TRBJ1-2 | . | TRBV28 | TGTGCCAGCAGTCCCCGTCAGGGATATAGAGGCTACACCTTC | CASSPRQGYRGYTF
14 | . | TRBJ1-2 | . | TRBV4-2 | TGTGCCAGCAGCCACTCCGGGACGACTTTTGGCTACACCTTC | CASSHSGTTFGYTF
15 | few | TRBJ2-5 | TRBD2 | TRBV9 | TGTGCCAGCAGCGTAGTGGGCCGGGAGGAGGAGACCCAGTACTTC | CASSVVGREEETQYF
13 | . | TRBJ2-3 | . | TRBV5-1 | TGCGCCAGCAGCTTGGGTGGGGCGAGTACGCAGTATTTT | CASSLGGASTQYF
18 | . | TRBJ1-2 | TRBD1 | TRBV4-3 | TGCGCCAGCAGCCAAACCCCTCTCGACAGGGAAAGGGGTTATGGCTACACCTTC | CASSQTPLDRERGYGYTF
16 | once | TRBJ2-3 | TRBD2 | TRBV30 | TGTGCCTGGAGTGTGGGCGGGAGTGCGAGCACAGATACGCAGTATTTT | CAWSVGGSASTDTQYF
13 | . | TRBJ1-1 | . | TRBV5-1 | TGCGCCAGCAGCCCGTGGGGGAACACTGAAGCTTTCTTT | CASSPWGNTEAFF
15 | . | TRBJ2-7 | . | TRBV5-1 | TGCGCCATCCATACCCCCGGAAATAACGGATACGAGCAGTACTTC | CAIHTPGNNGYEQYF
15 | few | TRBJ2-7 | . | TRBV2 | TGTGCCAGCAGTAGGGACCCGCGAGGGTCCTACGAGCAGTACTTC | CASSRDPRGSYEQYF
16 | once | TRBJ2-1 | TRBD1 | TRBV11-3 | TGTGCCAGCAGCTATCCTAGGGGACAGGGGATTAATGAGCAGTTCTTC | CASSYPRGQGINEQFF
17 | . | TRBJ2-6 | TRBD1 | TRBV30 | TGTGCCTGGAGGAAAGGACAGGCCCGCTCTGGGGCCAACGTCCTGACTTTC | CAWRKGQARSGANVLTF
13 | . | TRBJ2-3 | . | TRBV7-3 | TGTGCCAGCAGCCCCGGGAGACAAGATACGCAGTATTTT | CASSPGRQDTQYF
15 | . | TRBJ1-5 | . | TRBV4-3 | TGCGCCAGCAGTCCGGGGGTTCAGAGCAATCAGCCCCAGCATTTT | CASSPGVQSNQPQHF
15 | . | TRBJ2-3 | . | TRBV11-2 | TGTGCCAGCAGGAGGACTAATGGCTACACAGATACGCAGTATTTT | CASRRTNGYTDTQYF
15 | . | TRBJ2-7 | . | TRBV28 | TGTGCCAGCAGCCATGCCGGGACGGAGGCCTACGAGCAGTACTTC | CASSHAGTEAYEQYF
14 | . | TRBJ2-3 | . | TRBV5-4 | TGTGCCAGCAGCGAGTGGGGTCTCACAGATACGCAGTATTTT | CASSEWGLTDTQYF
14 | few | TRBJ2-1 | . | TRBV11-2 | TGTGCCAGCAGCTTAGGCGGGACCTACAATGAGCAGTTCTTC | CASSLGGTYNEQFF
16 | few | TRBJ1-1 | TRBD1 | TRBV6-1 | TGTGCCAGCAGTGATCCCCCGGACAGGGCGAACACTGAAGCTTTCTTT | CASSDPPDRANTEAFF
14 | . | TRBJ2-3 | . | TRBV2 | TGTGCCAGCAGTGATGCTAGCGGCACAGATACGCAGTATTTT | CASSDASGTDTQYF
15 | . | TRBJ2-2 | . | TRBV7-3 | TGTGCCAGCAGCCCGGCGATGGGCCGCACCGGGGAGCTGTTTTTT | CASSPAMGRTGELFF
17 | . | TRBJ2-5 | . | TRBV28 | TGTGCCAGCAGTTCAATCGAGAACCGTGTAGAGCTCGAGACCCAGTACTTC | CASSSIENRVELETQYF
16 | . | TRBJ1-6 | . | TRBV5-5 | TGTGCCAGCAGCTCGAGATCGGGAGGGGCTCATTCACCCCTCCACTTT | CASSSRSGGAHSPLHF
13 | once | TRBJ1-1 | TRBD1 | TRBV5-4 | TGTGCCAGCAGCGGCGGACAGGGACCTGAAGCTTTCTTT | CASSGGQGPEAFF
15 | . | TRBJ2-7 | TRBD2 | TRBV27 | TGTGCCAGCAGTCCATTAGCGGGAGAAGGGAGCGAGCAGTACTTC | CASSPLAGEGSEQYF
15 | . | TRBJ2-1 | . | TRBV5-1 | TGCGCCAGCAGCTTGGGCTCCCATGAGTACAATGAGCAGTTCTTC | CASSLGSHEYNEQFF
16 | . | TRBJ2-2 | . | TRBV21-1 | TGTGCCAGCAGCAAGATTGCCAGGGCGAACACCGGGGAGCTGTTTTTT | CASSKIARANTGELFF
15 | . | TRBJ1-3 | . | TRBV10-3 | TGTGCCATCAGCTCTACAGGAGTGTCTGGAAACACCATATATTTT | CAISSTGVSGNTIYF
15 | few | TRBJ2-1 | TRBD2 | TRBV2 | TGTGCCAGCAGCGCACTAGCGGGAGAGGTAAATGAGCAGTTCTTC | CASSALAGEVNEQFF
16 | . | TRBJ2-3 | TRBD2 | TRBV10-3 | TGTGCCATCAGTGAGCCCCGGGGGGGCCGTGGAGATACGCAGTATTTT | CAISEPRGGRGDTQYF
16 | . | TRBJ2-1 | TRBD2 | TRBV28 | TGTGCCAGCAGACCTACGGGTAGCGGGGGGTACAATGAGCAGTTCTTC | CASRPTGSGGYNEQFF
16 | . | TRBJ2-1 | TRBD1 | TRBV18 | TGTGCCAGCTCACGAACCGGGACAGGGGGGAACAATGAGCAGTTCTTC | CASSRTGTGGNNEQFF
15 | . | TRBJ1-1 | TRBD1 | TRBV28 | TGTGCCAGCAGTCCCACGGACAGGGGGCTACCTGAAGCTTTCTTT | CASSPTDRGLPEAFF
14 | once | TRBJ2-3 | TRBD2 | TRBV18 | TGTGCCAGCTCACCAATTGCGGGAGAAGATACGCAGTATTTT | CASSPIAGEDTQYF
15 | . | TRBJ2-3 | . | TRBV13 | TGTGCCAGCAGCTTAGATTGGGGAGGCACAGATACGCAGTATTTT | CASSLDWGGTDTQYF
12 | . | TRBJ1-3 | . | TRBV6-1 | TGTGCCAGCAGTTTAAGCGGAAACACCATATATTTT | CASSLSGNTIYF
18 | . | TRBJ2-5 | TRBD2 | TRBV9 | TGTGCCAGCAGCCCCAGTAGGCTAGCGGGAGTAATAGAAGAGACCCAGTACTTC | CASSPSRLAGVIEETQYF
15 | . | TRBJ1-1 | TRBD1 | TRBV7-7 | TGTGCTAGCAGCTCCGGGGACAGGGGGCTTACTGAAGCTTTCTTT | CASSSGDRGLTEAFF
13 | . | TRBJ1-1 | TRBD1 | TRBV19 | TGTGCCAGTAAATTACAGGGGGTTACTGAAGCTTTCTTT | CASKLQGVTEAFF
16 | . | TRBJ2-1 | TRBD1 | TRBV5-1 | TGCGCCAGCAGCTTTACAGGGGTAAGCTCCTACAATGAGCAGTTCTTC | CASSFTGVSSYNEQFF
15 | . | TRBJ2-5 | TRBD1 | TRBV14 | TGTGCCAGCAGCTATTATCAGGGGGACCTCGAGACCCAGTACTTC | CASSYYQGDLETQYF